These T cell receptor beta chains were read from a single sample in a study of T cells after posttransplantation cyclophosphamide. This table comes from immunoSEQ multiplex PCR, and its TCRdb copy is limited to in-frame clones, with some not included. The sample includes approximately 3,300 clones, less than 97% of them seen just once. Sequencing used naive CD8+ T cells sorted from PBMCs. All receptors derive from a woman aged 50 to 60 in good health and a related stem cell transplant donor. Each CDR3 is given with its conserved first and last residue. A D gene is named only where the DNA matches it firmly. Clone size appears in some rows only: once, few, many, or a class for an expanded clone.

NA,TRBJ2-1,NA,TRBV12-1,TGTGCCAGCAGCAATACAGGGGGACTTTTGAGTGAGCAGTTCTTC,CASSNTGGLLSEQFF
TRBD1,TRBJ1-5,NA,TRBV15,TGTGCCACCAGCAGACCGGGACAGGGGGGGAATCAGCCCCAGCATTTT,CATSRPGQGGNQPQHF
TRBD1,TRBJ2-1,NA,TRBV7-6,TGTGCCAGCAGCCCAGGGGGCGCAATCAATGAGCAGTTCTTC,CASSPGGAINEQFF
TRBD1,TRBJ1-5,NA,TRBV4-3,TGCGCCAGCAGCCAGGGGCCCGGGACAGGGGGCCAGCCCCAGCATTTT,CASSQGPGTGGQPQHF
TRBD2,TRBJ2-2,NA,TRBV7-9,TGTGCCAGCAGCTATCCGACTAGCGGGAGGGCCCCAAACACCGGGGAGCTGTTTTTT,CASSYPTSGRAPNTGELFF
NA,TRBJ1-1,once,TRBV19,TGTGCCAGCGGGAGGGTAGGGGTGAACACTGAAGCTTTCTTT,CASGRVGVNTEAFF
NA,TRBJ2-2,NA,TRBV28,TGTGCCAGCAGTTTCCCCAGGGATGGCGGGGAGCTGTTTTTT,CASSFPRDGGELFF
NA,TRBJ1-5,NA,TRBV18,TGTGCCAGCTCACCACTCCGGGGGGAGCCCCAGCATTTT,CASSPLRGEPQHF
NA,TRBJ2-1,NA,TRBV6-6,TGTGCCAGCAGTGCAGATCCTAGCTCCTACAATGAGCAGTTCTTC,CASSADPSSYNEQFF
TRBD2,TRBJ2-5,NA,TRBV28,TGTGCCACCAAAGACGGGACTAGCGGGAGTCGAGAGACCCAGTACTTC,CATKDGTSGSRETQYF
TRBD1,TRBJ2-7,NA,TRBV30,TGTGCCTGGAGTCCGGGACAGGACTACGAGCAGTACTTC,CAWSPGQDYEQYF
NA,TRBJ2-5,NA,TRBV11-2,TGTGCCAGCAGCCCAGGGGACCAAGAGACCCAGTACTTC,CASSPGDQETQYF
NA,TRBJ2-1,NA,TRBV28,TGTGCCAGCAGTCTTTCAGTCAGTGAGCAGTTCTTC,CASSLSVSEQFF
TRBD1,TRBJ2-2,NA,TRBV6-6,TGTGCCAGCAGTTACTTGGGACAGGGTTTGTTGTTTTTT,CASSYLGQGLLFF
TRBD1,TRBJ1-1,NA,TRBV11-2,TGTGCCAGCAGCCAAGGGACAGCTTTCGAAGCTTTCTTT,CASSQGTAFEAFF
NA,TRBJ1-1,NA,TRBV5-4,TGTGCCAGCAGGATGGGAGGGGGGTCTGAAGCTTTCTTT,CASRMGGGSEAFF
NA,TRBJ2-6,NA,TRBV7-8,TGTGCCAGCAGCTTTAATTATGGGGCCAACGTCCTGACTTTC,CASSFNYGANVLTF
NA,TRBJ1-2,NA,TRBV6-5,TGTGCCAGCAGTTTCTCCGAGGGTCGTGGCTACACCTTC,CASSFSEGRGYTF
NA,TRBJ2-7,NA,TRBV6-5,TGTGCCAGCAGTTACTTCCAGGGTGCATCCTACGAGCAGTACTTC,CASSYFQGASYEQYF
NA,TRBJ1-2,NA,TRBV27,TGTGCCAGCAGTCCCGGGGGGGTCAACTATGGCTACACCTTC,CASSPGGVNYGYTF
NA,TRBJ1-1,NA,TRBV14,TGTGCCAGCAGCCAGTTGGGCGACAGGAGAACTGAAGCTTTCTTT,CASSQLGDRRTEAFF
TRBD1,TRBJ2-5,NA,TRBV9,TGTGCCAGCAGCGCCGACGGGACAGTGATCCAAGAGACCCAGTACTTC,CASSADGTVIQETQYF
NA,TRBJ1-2,NA,TRBV5-6,TGTGCCAGCAGCTTGGGCGTTTTATATGGCTACACCTTC,CASSLGVLYGYTF
TRBD2,TRBJ2-3,NA,TRBV27,TGTGCCAGCAGTTCCCACCGACTAGCGGGGGGCACAGATACGCAGTATTTT,CASSSHRLAGGTDTQYF
NA,TRBJ1-2,NA,TRBV7-9,TGTGCCAGCAGTCCGGGAGGAGATGGCTACACCTTC,CASSPGGDGYTF
NA,TRBJ2-7,NA,TRBV10-1,TGCGCCAGCAGTGACGACCTAGTCTACGAGCAGTACTTC,CASSDDLVYEQYF
TRBD1,TRBJ1-1,NA,TRBV4-1,TGCGCCAGCAGCCTACAGGGGGCCCAGAACACTGAAGCTTTCTTT,CASSLQGAQNTEAFF
TRBD1,TRBJ1-5,NA,TRBV7-2,TGTGCCAGCAGCTTAGGGACAGGGATGGGCAATCAGCCCCAGCATTTT,CASSLGTGMGNQPQHF
NA,TRBJ2-7,NA,TRBV6-5,TGTGCCAGCAGTTATGCGGGGGCAGCCTACGAGCAGTACTTC,CASSYAGAAYEQYF
NA,TRBJ2-1,NA,TRBV2,TGTGCCTGCGCCCCCGGGACTGGCTACAATGAGCAGTTCTTC,CACAPGTGYNEQFF
NA,TRBJ2-7,NA,TRBV9,TGTGCCAGCGGACCCACAGGGCATCCCTACGAGCAGTACTTC,CASGPTGHPYEQYF
NA,TRBJ2-7,NA,TRBV6-5,TGTGCCAGCAGTACGCCAGGGGGAGGCTACGAGCAGTACTTC,CASSTPGGGYEQYF
NA,TRBJ1-2,NA,TRBV7-2,TGTGCCAGCAGCTGGGACACTAACTATGGCTACACCTTC,CASSWDTNYGYTF